The 21 T cell receptor beta chains below all came from one sample that was sequenced in a study of CD8+ T cells in alopecia areata. After pooling, cutaneous lymph node cells were sorted with CD4, CD8alpha, NKG2D, NKG2ACE and other markers. In each case, RNA was isolated and then reverse transcribed into cDNA as the sequencing template. Here immunoSEQ multiplex PCR was the method, and the copy in TCRdb shows in-frame clones only, minus some. This record lists under 20,000 clones, none seen once only, and the top ten clones contain 25% to 40%. The source material was CD8+ T cells sorted from a lymph node. The receptors originated from a C3H/HeJ mouse with alopecia areata. Strain haplotype (MHC): H2-k.

In this sample, this clone turned up a few times. The germline and genes are mouse ones. The sequenced fragment ends 4 residues before the CDR3 boundary, so the rest is inferred from the germline J gene. This chain uses TRBV17 with TRBJ1-1; 9 nucleotides agree with TRBD1. Unmatched junction bases numbered 4, after V lost 5 bases and J lost 3 bases. Germline V gene data show CDR1 as MNHDT and CDR2 as YYDKIL. This CDR3 is built from 14 residues. The CDR3 region is CASSGTGRDTEVFF. The sequenced part of the CDR3 DNA is TGTGCTAGCAGTGGGACAGGGCGGGACACA.

This clone has a count of ten or more. Gene names denote mouse genes. The read ends 4 residues shy of where the CDR3 ends; the end is completed using the germline J gene. The V gene is TRBV13-3, the J gene TRBJ2-7, with D possibly matching TRBD1 (6 bases). Per germline, CDR1 NNHDY and CDR2 SYVADS. The ends were cut back, 0 bases at V and 2 bases at J, with 12 bases in the middle. The CDR3 has 15 residues. The CDR3 spells CASSDAPGQTYEQYF. Incomplete CDR3 DNA: TGTGCCAGCAGTGATGCACCGGGACAAACCTAT.

With respect to this clone: Mouse gene names apply. Coverage ceases 4 residues before the CDR3 finishes, and the germline J gene fills in the end. The rearrangement links TRBV19 to TRBJ2-7; 11 nucleotides agree with TRBD2. CDR1 and CDR2 from the germline V gene are FNHDT and SITEND (reference sequence). The CDR3 is 16 residues long. Trimming cost V 3 bases and J 0 bases; bases outside gene matches: 5. The CDR3 protein is CASSTPGLGASYEQYF. CDR3 DNA (partial): TGTGCCAGCAGTACTCCGGGACTGGGGGCCTCCTAT.

This clone turned up a few times. Gene and germline names: mouse. The part of the CDR3 DNA that was read is TGTGCCAGCAGTGATGGGACAGGGGGCGCCGAA. Amino acid sequence: CASSDGTGGAE. Given in full, the CDR3 is CASSDGTGGAERLFF. This chain connects TRBV13-1 to TRBJ1-4, with 11 nucleotides matching TRBD1. The read terminates 4 residues ahead of where the CDR3 ends, so the germline J gene completes it. This CDR3 region has 15 residues. CDR1 NSHNY and CDR2 SYGAGN come from the germline V gene.

This clone is deemed medium-sized. All gene names here are mouse names. The CDR3 end falls 4 residues outside the read, so it is completed with the germline J gene. The chain employs TRBV14 and TRBJ2-1; 7 bases align to TRBD1. There are 13 residues in the CDR3. Per the germline V gene, CDR1 is SGHDT and CDR2 is FRDEAV. The ends lost 4 bases at V and 3 bases at J; junction bases unmatched: 1. The part of the CDR3 DNA that was read is TGTGCCAGCAGTCCAGGGGGCTATGCT. Its translation: CASSPGGYA. The full CDR3 protein is CASSPGGYAEQFF.

This clone showed up just a few times. Gene labels here are mouse ones. The read stops 4 residues short of the end of the CDR3; the missing end is completed from the germline J gene. The chain combines TRBV1 with TRBJ2-1, with 14 nucleotides matching TRBD2. CDR1 is NSQYPW and CDR2 is LRSPGD in the germline V gene (reference sequence). The CDR3 is 19 residues long. CDR3 in amino acids: CTCSADLDGTGGAGAEQFF. The CDR3 DNA, read in part, is TGCACCTGCAGTGCAGATTTGGACGGGACTGGGGGGGCGGGAGCT.

About this clone: Mouse germline and gene names are used. Read sequence stops 4 residues before the CDR3 end, and the germline J gene provides the missing end. The chain recombines TRBV13-3 with TRBJ2-1, with 9 bases identical to TRBD2. After removal of 1 base from V and 3 bases from J, the junction contained 2 bases not matched to a gene. The CDR3 is made up of 15 amino acids. Germline-derived CDR1 and CDR2 are NNHDY and SYVADS. The DNA read from the CDR3 is TGTGCCAGCAGTGATTCTGGGGGGGTCTATGCT. It yields the protein CASSDSGGVYA. The whole CDR3 region reads CASSDSGGVYAEQFF.

Comment on this clone: Gene names are mouse gene names. Read sequence stops 4 residues before the CDR3 end, and the germline J gene provides the missing end. This chain uses TRBV19 with TRBJ1-1; 7 bases align to TRBD1. The CDR3 sequence is 15 residues long. In germline, CDR1 is FNHDT, CDR2 SITEND (reference sequence). Trimming at V came to 1 base and at J to 3 bases, leaving 6 bases not matched to a gene. CDR3 DNA (partial): TGTGCCAGCAGTATAAGGGGGCGCGGGGACACA. It yields the protein CASSIRGRGDT. In full, the CDR3 reads CASSIRGRGDTEVFF.

This clone was detected a few times. Genes and germline come from the mouse. Read coverage stops 4 residues before the CDR3 terminus; the germline J gene supplies the remainder. This chain connects TRBV13-1 to TRBJ1-4, with 9 bases lining up with TRBD1. V was pared by 0 bases and J by 5 bases, with 5 bases of the junction left unmatched. The CDR3 consists of 16 residues. Per germline, CDR1 NSHNY and CDR2 SYGAGN. The sequenced part of the CDR3 DNA is TGTGCCAGCAGTGATGGGTGGGACAGGGTGAACGAA. Translated, it gives CASSDGWDRVNE. The CDR3 in full is CASSDGWDRVNERLFF.

The table lists this clone with many counts. Mouse names are used for the genes. The CDR3 end falls 4 residues outside the read, so it is completed with the germline J gene. This rearrangement joins TRBV13-1 to TRBJ2-7; D is possibly TRBD1 (6 bases). The CDR3 totals 13 residues. Germline CDR1 NSHNY, CDR2 SYGAGN. V was trimmed by 0 bases and J by 2 bases, leaving 6 bases between them. The CDR3 spells CASSDAGAYEQYF. The sequenced part of the CDR3 DNA is TGTGCCAGCAGTGATGCAGGGGCCTAT.

Points on this clone: Gene names are mouse gene names. Read coverage stops 4 residues before the CDR3 terminus; the germline J gene supplies the remainder. The chain uses TRBV1 and TRBJ2-5, with D uncertain. Germline values: CDR1 NSQYPW, CDR2 LRSPGD (reference sequence). This CDR3 has 14 residues. V was pared by 1 base and J by 0 bases, with 5 bases between. The covered CDR3 bases are TGCACCTGCAGTGCAGGGGTTAACCAAGAC. Its translation is CTCSAGVNQD. The complete CDR3 sequence is CTCSAGVNQDTQYF.

In its sample, this clone was seen a few times. Gene names follow the mouse nomenclature. Coverage ceases 4 residues before the CDR3 finishes, and the germline J gene fills in the end. The gene calls are TRBV13-3 and TRBJ2-1; 7 bases align to TRBD2. Germline trimming cut 4 bases from V and 0 bases from J; bases unmatched to any gene: 7. The CDR3 has 16 residues. The V gene's germline CDR1 is NNHDY and CDR2 SYVADS. CDR3 bases read: TGTGCCAGCAGTCTTTTCACTGGGGATAACTATGCT. Translating it yields CASSLFTGDNYA. The entire CDR3 protein is CASSLFTGDNYAEQFF.

In the case of this clone: Mouse names are used for the genes. The CDR3 end lies 4 residues beyond the end of the read and is filled in from the germline J gene. The chain carries TRBV19 and TRBJ1-4; 9 positions agree with TRBD1. Per the germline V gene, CDR1 is FNHDT and CDR2 is SITEND (reference sequence). There are 14 residues in the CDR3. CDR3 DNA, as far as it was read: TGTGCCAGCAGCGGGACAGGGAGGGGCGAA. Amino acids: CASSGTGRGE. The entire CDR3 is CASSGTGRGERLFF.

In the case of this clone: Gene names and germline refer to mouse. The read ends 4 residues early relative to the CDR3; the germline J gene fills the gap. The chain employs TRBV13-2 and TRBJ2-3; a weak D match, TRBD1 (6 bases). Germline V gene data show CDR1 as NNHNN and CDR2 as SYGAGS (reference sequence). The CDR3 is 13 residues long. The germline V and J ends were trimmed by 8 bases and 0 bases, with 10 bases remaining between them. Incomplete CDR3 DNA: TGTGCCAGACAGGGTCCTAGTGCAGAA. It specifies CARQGPSAE. The complete CDR3 sequence is CARQGPSAETLYF.

In this sample, this clone turned up a few times. The protein TCRdb lists differs from the translation of the DNA at residue 12; the protein given here is translated from the DNA itself. Mouse names are used for the genes. The CDR3 is CTCSEQGSYNSPLYF. Partial CDR3 DNA: TGCACCTGCAGTGAACAGGGTTCCTATAATTCGCCC. This sequence joins TRBV1 and TRBJ1-6; TRBD1 is a possible D gene (6 bases). Read sequence stops 3 residues before the CDR3 end, and the germline J gene provides the missing end. TRBJ1-6 is reported as an ORF; its role is uncertain. Trimming removed 4 bases from V and 0 bases from J, with 7 bases in between. CDR3 length: 15 amino acids. The germline V gene encodes CDR1 NSQYPW and CDR2 LRSPGD (reference sequence).

This clone showed up many times. Gene names denote mouse genes. The sequenced fragment ends 4 residues before the CDR3 boundary, so the rest is inferred from the germline J gene. The chain carries TRBV14 and TRBJ2-1; the D gene is possibly TRBD1 (5 bases). V was cut by 1 base and J by 1 base, with 9 bases left in between. The CDR3 covers 15 residues. Germline V lookup: CDR1 SGHDT, CDR2 FRDEAV. CDR3 sequence reads: CASSFPQGNYAEQFF. The CDR3 DNA, read in part, is TGTGCCAGCAGTTTCCCGCAGGGAAACTATGCT.

This clone was seen at least ten times. Genes and germline are mouse. The CDR3 end lies 4 residues beyond the end of the read and is filled in from the germline J gene. The chain uses TRBV1 and TRBJ2-4, with 9 bases matching TRBD2. This CDR3 comprises 16 residues. The ends lost 1 base at V and 0 bases at J; junction bases unmatched: 2. Germline V gene lookup returns CDR1 NSQYPW and CDR2 LRSPGD (reference sequence). CDR3 DNA (partial): TGCACCTGCAGTGCAGCGACTGGGGGAAGTCAAAAC. It yields the protein CTCSAATGGSQN. The entire CDR3 sequence reads CTCSAATGGSQNTLYF.

This clone was recorded a few times. Here the gene names and germline are mouse. The CDR3 is cut off 4 residues early in the read; its end comes from the germline J gene. V is TRBV13-1 and J is TRBJ2-3; 11 nucleotides agree with TRBD2. Trimming at V came to 2 bases and at J to 1 base, leaving 3 bases not matched to a gene. The CDR3 covers 16 residues. Germline CDR1 and CDR2: NSHNY and SYGAGN. The sequenced CDR3 bases are TGTGCCAGCAGTGAAGAACTGGGGGGGCGTGCAGAA. Amino acid sequence: CASSEELGGRAE. In full, the CDR3 is CASSEELGGRAETLYF.

The table lists this clone with a few counts. Mouse gene names apply. The CDR3 end is not reached by the read, which stops 4 residues before it; the germline J gene fills it in. The chain combines TRBV13-3 with TRBJ1-4, with D maybe TRBD1 (6 bases). Germline CDR1 NNHDY, CDR2 SYVADS. V was pared by 0 bases and J by 4 bases, with 10 bases between. This CDR3 has 15 residues. The CDR3 reads CASSDDGTSNERLFF. The sequenced part of the CDR3 DNA is TGTGCCAGCAGTGATGACGGGACAAGCAACGAA.

This clone was seen only a few times. Here the gene names and germline are mouse. The read halts 4 residues ahead of the CDR3 end, with the missing end drawn from the germline J gene. The gene calls are TRBV19 and TRBJ2-7; 8 bases match TRBD2. The germline CDR1 and CDR2 sequences are FNHDT and SITEND (reference sequence). This CDR3 is 15 amino acids long. V lost 0 bases and J lost 1; bases outside the gene matches: 3. CDR3 DNA, as far as it was read: TGTGCCAGCAGTATAGGTGGGGGGGTATCCTAT. It is translated as CASSIGGGVSY. The full CDR3 protein is CASSIGGGVSYEQYF. Filled out from reference TRBV19 and TRBJ2-7, the complete variable domain reads GGIITQTPKFLIGQEGQKLTLKCQQNFNHDTMYWYRQDSGKGLRLIYYSITENDLQKGDLSEGYDASREKKSSFSLTVTSAQKNEMAVFLCASSIGGGVSYEQYFGPGTRLTVL.

For this clone: Gene names and germline refer to mouse. The read halts 4 residues ahead of the CDR3 end, with the missing end drawn from the germline J gene. The V and J genes are TRBV19 and TRBJ2-7; 10 bases are shared with TRBD1. Germline CDR1 and CDR2: FNHDT and SITEND (reference sequence). V shed 5 bases and J 0 bases; nucleotides not matched to a gene: 8. The CDR3 length is 16 residues. Partial CDR3 DNA: TGTGCCAGCAGAGTCCCGGGACAGGGGAGCTCCTAT. Translation: CASRVPGQGSSY. The full-length CDR3 reads as CASRVPGQGSSYEQYF.